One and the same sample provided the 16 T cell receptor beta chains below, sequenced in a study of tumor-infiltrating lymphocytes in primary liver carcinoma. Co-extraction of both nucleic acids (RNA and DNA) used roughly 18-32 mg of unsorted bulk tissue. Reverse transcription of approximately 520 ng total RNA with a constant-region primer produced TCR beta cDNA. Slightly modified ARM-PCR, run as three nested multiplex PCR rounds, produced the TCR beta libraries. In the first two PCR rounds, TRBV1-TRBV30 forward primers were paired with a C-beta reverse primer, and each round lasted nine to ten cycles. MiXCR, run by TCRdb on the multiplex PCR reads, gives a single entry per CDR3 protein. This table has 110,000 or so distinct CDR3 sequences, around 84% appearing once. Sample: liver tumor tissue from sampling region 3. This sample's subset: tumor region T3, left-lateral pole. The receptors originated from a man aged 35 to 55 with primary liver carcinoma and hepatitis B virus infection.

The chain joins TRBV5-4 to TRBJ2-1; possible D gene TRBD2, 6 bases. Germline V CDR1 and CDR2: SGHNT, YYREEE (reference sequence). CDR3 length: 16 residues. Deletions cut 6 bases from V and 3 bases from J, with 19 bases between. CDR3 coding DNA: TGTGCCAGCAAGGCCAGGAGGGGAGTGAGCTACAATGAGCAGTTCTTC. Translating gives CASKARRGVSYNEQFF.

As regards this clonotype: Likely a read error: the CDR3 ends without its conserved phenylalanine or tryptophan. The CDR3 region is CAARRDLNTGELFL. The CDR3 bases are TGTGCCGCCAGGAGGGATCTTAACACCGGGGAGCTGTTTTTA. V is TRBV28 and J is TRBJ2-2, with D possibly being TRBD2 (6 bases). The germline V gene encodes CDR1 MDHEN and CDR2 SYDVKM. V was trimmed by 11 bases and J by 2 bases, leaving 15 bases between them. CDR3 length: 14 residues.

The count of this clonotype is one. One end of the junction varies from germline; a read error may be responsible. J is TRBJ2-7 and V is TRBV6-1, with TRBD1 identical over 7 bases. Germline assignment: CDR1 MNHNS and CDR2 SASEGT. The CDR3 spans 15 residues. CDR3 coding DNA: TGTGCCAGCAGTAAAACAGGGGTCAGCTCCTACGAGCAATACTTC. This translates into CASSKTGVSSYEQYF.

CDR3 region: CANCTPPGTGTYGYTF. The CDR3 DNA is TGTGCCAACTGTACACCCCCCGGGACAGGGACCTATGGCTACACCTTC. The genes are TRBV28 and TRBJ1-2; 9 bases align to TRBD1. The CDR3 sequence is 16 residues long. Germline V gene sequence: CDR1 MDHEN, CDR2 SYDVKM. With V trimmed by 10 bases and J by 4 bases, 16 bases remained unmatched.

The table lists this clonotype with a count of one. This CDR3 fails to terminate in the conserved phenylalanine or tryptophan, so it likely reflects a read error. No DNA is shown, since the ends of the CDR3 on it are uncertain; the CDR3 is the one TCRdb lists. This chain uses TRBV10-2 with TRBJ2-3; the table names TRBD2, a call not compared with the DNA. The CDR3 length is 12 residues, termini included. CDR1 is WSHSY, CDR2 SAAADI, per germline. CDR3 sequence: CASNHTSGRTYL.

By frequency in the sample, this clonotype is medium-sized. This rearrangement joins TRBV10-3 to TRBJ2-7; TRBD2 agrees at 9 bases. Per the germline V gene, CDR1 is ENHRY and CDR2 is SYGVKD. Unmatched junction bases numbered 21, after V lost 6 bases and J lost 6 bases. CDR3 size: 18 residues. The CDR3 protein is CAIRAPPGTSLTSGEQYF. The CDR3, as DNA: TGTGCCATCAGGGCTCCCCCCGGGACTAGCCTTACGTCTGGCGAGCAGTACTTC.

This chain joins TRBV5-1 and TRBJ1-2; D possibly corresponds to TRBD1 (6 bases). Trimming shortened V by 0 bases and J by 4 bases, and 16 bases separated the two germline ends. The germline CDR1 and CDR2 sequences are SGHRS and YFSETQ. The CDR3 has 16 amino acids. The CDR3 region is CASSLGQEVVFYGYTF. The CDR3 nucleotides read TGCGCCAGCAGCTTGGGACAGGAAGTAGTATTCTATGGCTACACCTTC.

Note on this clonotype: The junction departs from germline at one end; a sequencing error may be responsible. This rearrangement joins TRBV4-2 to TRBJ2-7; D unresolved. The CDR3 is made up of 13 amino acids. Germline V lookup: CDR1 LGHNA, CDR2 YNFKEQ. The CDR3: CASNQEISSEQYF. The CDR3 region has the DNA TGTGCCAGCAACCAAGAAATTAGCTCCGAGCAGTACTTC.

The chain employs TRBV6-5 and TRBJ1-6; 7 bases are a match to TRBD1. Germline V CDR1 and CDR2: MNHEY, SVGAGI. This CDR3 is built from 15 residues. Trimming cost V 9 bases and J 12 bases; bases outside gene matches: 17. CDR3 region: CASRVEQGWSLPLHF. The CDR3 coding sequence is TGTGCCAGTAGAGTTGAACAGGGGTGGTCTTTACCCCTCCACTTT.

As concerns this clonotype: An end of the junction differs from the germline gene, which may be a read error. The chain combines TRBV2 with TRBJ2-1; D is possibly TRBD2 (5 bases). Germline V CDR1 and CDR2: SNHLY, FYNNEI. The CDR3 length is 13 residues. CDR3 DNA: TGTGCCGGCAGTGAATTAGAGGGCTATGAGCAGTTCTTC. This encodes CAGSELEGYEQFF.

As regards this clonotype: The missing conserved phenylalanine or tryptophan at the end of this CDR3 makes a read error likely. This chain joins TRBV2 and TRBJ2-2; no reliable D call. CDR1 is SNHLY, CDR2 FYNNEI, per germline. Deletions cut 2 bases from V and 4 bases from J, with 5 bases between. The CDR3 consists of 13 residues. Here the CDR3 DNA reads TGTGCCAGCAGTGAATCTTTCACCGGGGAGCTGTTTTGT. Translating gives CASSESFTGELFC.

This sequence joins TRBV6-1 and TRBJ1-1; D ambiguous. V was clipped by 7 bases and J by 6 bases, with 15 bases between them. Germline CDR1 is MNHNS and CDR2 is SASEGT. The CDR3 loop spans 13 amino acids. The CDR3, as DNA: TGTGCCAGCAAGATGAAAAGGACCCCTGAAGCTTTCTTT. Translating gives CASKMKRTPEAFF.

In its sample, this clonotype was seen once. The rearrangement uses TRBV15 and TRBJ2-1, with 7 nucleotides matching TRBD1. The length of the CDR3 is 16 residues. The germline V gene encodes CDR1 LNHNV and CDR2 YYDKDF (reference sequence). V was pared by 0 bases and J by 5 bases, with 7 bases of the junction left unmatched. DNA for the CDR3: TGTGCCACCAGCAGAGACCACTTCAGGGGGAACAATGAGCAGTTCTTC. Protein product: CATSRDHFRGNNEQFF.

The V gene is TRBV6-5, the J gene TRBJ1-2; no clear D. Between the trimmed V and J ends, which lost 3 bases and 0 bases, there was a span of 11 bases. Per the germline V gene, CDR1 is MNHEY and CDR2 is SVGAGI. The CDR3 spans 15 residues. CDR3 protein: CASSYFRGSNYGYTF. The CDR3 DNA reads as TGTGCCAGCAGTTATTTCCGTGGGTCTAACTATGGCTACACCTTC.

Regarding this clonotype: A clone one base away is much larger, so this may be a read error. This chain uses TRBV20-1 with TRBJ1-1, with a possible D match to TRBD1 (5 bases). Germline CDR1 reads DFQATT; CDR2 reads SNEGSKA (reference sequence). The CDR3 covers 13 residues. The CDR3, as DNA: TGCAGTGCCGAGGACATCACGAACATTGAAGCTTTCTTT. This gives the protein CSAEDITNIEAFF.

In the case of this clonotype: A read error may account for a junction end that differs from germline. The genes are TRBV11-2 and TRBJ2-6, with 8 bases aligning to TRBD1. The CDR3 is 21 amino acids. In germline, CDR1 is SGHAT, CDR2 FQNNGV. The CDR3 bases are TGTCCCAGCAGCATGGGGGGAGACAGGGGCATTTCCCTATCTGAGGCCAACGTCCTGACTTTC. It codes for CPSSMGGDRGISLSEANVLTF.